A selection of T cell receptor beta chains follows, all from one sample in a study of OX40 agonist ivuxolimab in advanced cancers. Profiled with immunoSEQ multiplex PCR; TCRdb holds only in-frame clones, not every one. The data show 30,000 to 35,000 clones, 80% to 95% seen once. The sequenced sample was CD4+ or CD8+ T cells sorted from blood, obtained in a trial of the OX40 agonist ivuxolimab. These receptors were obtained from an adult with an advanced solid tumor such as melanoma, head and neck, liver or kidney cancer. Both conserved end residues are trimmed from each CDR3. Where a row states a size, it is once, few, many or the class of an expanded clone; other rows omit it.

. TRBJ2-7 TRBV7-2 ASSLGTANEQY
. TRBJ2-1 TRBV18 ASSGLGLAGSYNEQF
. TRBJ2-5 TRBV6-1 ASSGPSGPKRGETQY
once TRBJ2-1 TRBV5-6 ASSALAGVAQGKYNEQF
. TRBJ1-5 TRBV27 ASRLYSGQGNQPQH
. TRBJ2-1 TRBV7-2 ASSLGSVGVIEQF
once TRBJ2-5 TRBV9 ASSPGTSGGLQETQY
once TRBJ1-1 TRBV7-2 ASSKGTGGTEAF
. TRBJ1-2 TRBV30 AWSVWGRQANYGYT
. TRBJ2-1 TRBV19 ASSIGQGGHNEQF
. TRBJ1-2 TRBV6-1 ASSLTGGYGYT
. TRBJ1-1 TRBV19 ASSIDGLTHEAF
. TRBJ2-6 TRBV5-1 ASSLAGGEANVLT
. TRBJ2-1 TRBV28 ASSFGGSYNEQF
once TRBJ2-3 TRBV7-3 ASSNPSTDTQY
few TRBJ1-1 TRBV19 ASSISKVNTEAF
. TRBJ2-3 TRBV12-5 ASAQRLAGGGPDTQY
. TRBJ2-1 TRBV18 ASSPFAGDSYNEQF
. TRBJ1-4 TRBV29-1 STVDETNEKLF
. TRBJ2-2 TRBV7-2 ASSLTPNTGELF
. TRBJ1-2 TRBV28 ASSTVNYGYT
. TRBJ1-5 TRBV19 ASSTRTGPGNQPQH
once TRBJ2-3 TRBV5-1 ASSLVLAGGTDTQY
. TRBJ1-3 TRBV7-2 ASSLAGNTIY
. TRBJ1-6 TRBV5-4 ASSLDGNLNSPLH
. TRBJ2-1 TRBV28 ASSLWSSGGVNEQF
. TRBJ2-7 TRBV6-5 ASSYSGQGTYEQY
. TRBJ2-3 TRBV2 ASSRDADTQY
. TRBJ2-5 TRBV18 ASSLRTSGGETQY
. TRBJ1-1 TRBV27 ASSFSRENTEAF
once TRBJ2-2 TRBV7-6 ASSSRPAPGELF
. TRBJ2-7 TRBV2 ASRGEGYEQY
. TRBJ1-1 TRBV7-2 ASSLELWAGNTEAF
. TRBJ2-1 TRBV4-1 ASSQGTSGGYNEQF
once TRBJ1-1 TRBV9 ASSPRTAGTEAF
few TRBJ1-1 TRBV4-2 ASSQGTHTEAF